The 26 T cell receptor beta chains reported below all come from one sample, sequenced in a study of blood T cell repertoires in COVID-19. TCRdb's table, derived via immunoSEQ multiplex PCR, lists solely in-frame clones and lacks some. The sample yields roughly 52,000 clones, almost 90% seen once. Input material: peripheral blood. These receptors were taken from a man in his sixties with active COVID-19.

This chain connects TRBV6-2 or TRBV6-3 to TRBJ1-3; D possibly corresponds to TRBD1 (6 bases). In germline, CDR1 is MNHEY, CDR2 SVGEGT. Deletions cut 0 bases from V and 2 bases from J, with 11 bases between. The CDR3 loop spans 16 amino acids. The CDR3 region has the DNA TGTGCCAGCAGTTACTCAGCGGGGGCGCCTGGAAACACCATATATTTT. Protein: CASSYSAGAPGNTIYF.

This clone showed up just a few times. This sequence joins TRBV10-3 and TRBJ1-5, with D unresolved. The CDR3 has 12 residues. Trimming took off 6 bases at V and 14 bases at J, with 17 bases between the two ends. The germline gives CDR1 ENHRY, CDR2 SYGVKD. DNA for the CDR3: TGTGCCATCAGCCAGGAAGGGAGATTCAAGCATTTT. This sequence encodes CAISQEGRFKHF.

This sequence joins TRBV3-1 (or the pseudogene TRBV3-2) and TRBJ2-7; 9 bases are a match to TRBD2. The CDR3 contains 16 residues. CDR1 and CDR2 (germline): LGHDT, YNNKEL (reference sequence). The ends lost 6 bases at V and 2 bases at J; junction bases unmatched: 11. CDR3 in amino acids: CASSPSTTSGAYEQYF. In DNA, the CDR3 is TGTGCCAGCAGTCCAAGTACGACTAGCGGAGCCTACGAGCAGTACTTC.

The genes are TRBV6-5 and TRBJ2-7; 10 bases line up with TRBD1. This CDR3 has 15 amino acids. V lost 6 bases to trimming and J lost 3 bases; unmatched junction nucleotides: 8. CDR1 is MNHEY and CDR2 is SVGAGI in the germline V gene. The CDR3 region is CASRKYGDRGYEQYF. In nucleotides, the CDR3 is TGTGCCAGCAGAAAGTATGGGGACAGGGGCTACGAGCAGTACTTC.

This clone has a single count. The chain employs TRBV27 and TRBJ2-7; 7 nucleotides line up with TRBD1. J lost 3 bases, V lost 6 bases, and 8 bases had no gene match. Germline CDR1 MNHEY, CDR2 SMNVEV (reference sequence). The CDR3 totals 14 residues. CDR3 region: CASRPGQPRYEQYF. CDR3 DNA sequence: TGTGCCAGCAGACCGGGACAGCCCCGCTACGAGCAGTACTTC.

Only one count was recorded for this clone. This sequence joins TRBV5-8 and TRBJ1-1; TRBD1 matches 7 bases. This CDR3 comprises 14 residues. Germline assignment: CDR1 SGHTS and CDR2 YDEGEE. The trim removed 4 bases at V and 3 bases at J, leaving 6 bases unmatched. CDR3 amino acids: CASSRRGMHTEAFF. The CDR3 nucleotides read TGTGCCAGCAGCCGCAGGGGGATGCACACTGAAGCTTTCTTT.

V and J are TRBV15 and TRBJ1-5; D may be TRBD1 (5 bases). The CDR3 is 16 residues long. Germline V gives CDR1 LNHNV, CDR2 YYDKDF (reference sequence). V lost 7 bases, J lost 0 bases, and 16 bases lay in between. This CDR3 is CATTKTESISNQPQHF. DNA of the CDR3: TGTGCCACCACAAAGACAGAATCGATTAGCAATCAGCCCCAGCATTTT.

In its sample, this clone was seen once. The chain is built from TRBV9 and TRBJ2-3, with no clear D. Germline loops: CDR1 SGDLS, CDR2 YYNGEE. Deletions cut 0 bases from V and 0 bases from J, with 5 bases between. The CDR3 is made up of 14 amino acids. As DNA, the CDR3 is TGTGCCAGCAGCGTAGGGGCCAGCACAGATACGCAGTATTTT. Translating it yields CASSVGASTDTQYF.

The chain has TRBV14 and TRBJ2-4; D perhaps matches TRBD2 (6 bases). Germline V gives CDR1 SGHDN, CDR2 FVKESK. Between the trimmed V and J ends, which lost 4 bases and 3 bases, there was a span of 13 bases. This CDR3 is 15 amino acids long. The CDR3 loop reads CASSPVWGGKNIQYF. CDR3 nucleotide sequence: TGTGCCAGCAGCCCCGTGTGGGGAGGCAAAAACATTCAGTACTTC. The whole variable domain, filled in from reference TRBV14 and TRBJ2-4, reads EAGVTQFPSHSVIEKGQTVTLRCDPISGHDNLYWYRRVMGKEIKFLLHFVKESKQDESGMPNNRFLAERTGGTYSTLKVQPAELEDSGVYFCASSPVWGGKNIQYFGAGTRLSVL.

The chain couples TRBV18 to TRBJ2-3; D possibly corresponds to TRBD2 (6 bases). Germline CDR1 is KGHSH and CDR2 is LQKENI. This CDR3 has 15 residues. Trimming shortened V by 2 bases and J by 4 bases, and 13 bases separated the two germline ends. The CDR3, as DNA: TGTGCCAGCTCACCAGGGACTTTAGGGGCAGATACGCAGTATTTT. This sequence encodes CASSPGTLGADTQYF.

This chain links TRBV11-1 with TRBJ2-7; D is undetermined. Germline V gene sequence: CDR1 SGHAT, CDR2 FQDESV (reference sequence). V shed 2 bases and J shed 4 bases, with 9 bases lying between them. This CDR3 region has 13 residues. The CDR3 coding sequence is TGTGCCAGCAGCTTAAGTCCCGGGTACGAGCAGTACTTC. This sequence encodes CASSLSPGYEQYF.

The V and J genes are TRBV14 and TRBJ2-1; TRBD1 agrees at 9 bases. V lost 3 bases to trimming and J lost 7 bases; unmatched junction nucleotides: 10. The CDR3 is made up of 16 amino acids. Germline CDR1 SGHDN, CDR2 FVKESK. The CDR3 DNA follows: TGTGCCAGCAGCCACCAGCATTGGACAGGGGTAAATGAGCAGTTCTTC. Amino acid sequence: CASSHQHWTGVNEQFF. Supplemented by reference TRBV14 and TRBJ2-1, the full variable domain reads EAGVTQFPSHSVIEKGQTVTLRCDPISGHDNLYWYRRVMGKEIKFLLHFVKESKQDESGMPNNRFLAERTGGTYSTLKVQPAELEDSGVYFCASSHQHWTGVNEQFFGPGTRLTVL.

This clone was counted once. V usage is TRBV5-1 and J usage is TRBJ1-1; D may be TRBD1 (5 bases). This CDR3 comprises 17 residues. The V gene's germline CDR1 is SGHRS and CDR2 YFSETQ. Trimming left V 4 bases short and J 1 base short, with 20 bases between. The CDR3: CASSLGLRGIGNTEAFF. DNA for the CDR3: TGCGCCAGCAGCCTGGGACTCCGAGGGATAGGGAACACTGAAGCTTTCTTT.

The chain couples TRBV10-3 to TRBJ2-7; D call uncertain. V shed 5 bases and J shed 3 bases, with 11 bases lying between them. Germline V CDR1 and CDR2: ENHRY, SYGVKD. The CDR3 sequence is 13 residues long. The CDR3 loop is CAISSQVVYEQYF. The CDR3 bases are TGTGCCATCAGTAGCCAGGTGGTCTACGAGCAGTACTTC.

This CDR3 reads CASSAGGRTQYF. The CDR3, as DNA: TGTGCCAGCAGCGCGGGAGGGCGTACGCAGTATTTT. The chain carries TRBV27 and TRBJ2-3, with 9 bases aligning to TRBD2. CDR1 MNHEY and CDR2 SMNVEV come from the germline V gene (reference sequence). CDR3 length: 12 residues. V shed 6 bases, J shed 8 bases, and the junction held 3 bases outside the gene matches.

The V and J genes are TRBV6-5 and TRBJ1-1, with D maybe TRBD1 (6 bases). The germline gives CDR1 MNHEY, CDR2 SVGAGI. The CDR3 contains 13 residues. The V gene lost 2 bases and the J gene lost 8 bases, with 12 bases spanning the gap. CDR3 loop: CASSYPNTGEAFF. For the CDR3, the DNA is TGTGCCAGCAGTTACCCAAATACAGGGGAAGCTTTCTTT.

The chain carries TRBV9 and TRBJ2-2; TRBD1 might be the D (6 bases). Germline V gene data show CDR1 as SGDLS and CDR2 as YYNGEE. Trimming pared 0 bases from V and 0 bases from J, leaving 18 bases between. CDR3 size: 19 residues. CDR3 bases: TGTGCCAGCAGCGTAGGCCGGGACAAATATTTCGCGAACACCGGGGAGCTGTTTTTT. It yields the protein CASSVGRDKYFANTGELFF.

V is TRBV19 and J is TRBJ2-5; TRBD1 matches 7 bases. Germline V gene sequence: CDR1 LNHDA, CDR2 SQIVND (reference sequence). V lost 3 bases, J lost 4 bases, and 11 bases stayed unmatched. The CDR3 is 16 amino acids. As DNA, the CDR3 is TGTGCCAGTAGTATGAAGACCCAGGGGGTCCGAGAGACCCAGTACTTC. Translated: CASSMKTQGVRETQYF.

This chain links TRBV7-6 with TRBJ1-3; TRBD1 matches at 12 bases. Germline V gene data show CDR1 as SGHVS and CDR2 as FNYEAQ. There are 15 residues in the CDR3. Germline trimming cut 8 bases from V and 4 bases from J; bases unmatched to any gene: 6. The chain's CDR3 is CASRDRGLGGNTIYF. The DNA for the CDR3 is TGTGCCAGCCGGGACAGGGGGCTCGGGGGAAACACCATATATTTT. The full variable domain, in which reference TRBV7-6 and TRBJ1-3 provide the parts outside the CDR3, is GAGVSQSPRYKVTKRGQDVALRCDPISGHVSLYWYRQALGQGPEFLTYFNYEAQQDKSGLPNDRFSAERPEGSISTLTIQRTEQRDSAMYRCASRDRGLGGNTIYFGEGSWLTVV.

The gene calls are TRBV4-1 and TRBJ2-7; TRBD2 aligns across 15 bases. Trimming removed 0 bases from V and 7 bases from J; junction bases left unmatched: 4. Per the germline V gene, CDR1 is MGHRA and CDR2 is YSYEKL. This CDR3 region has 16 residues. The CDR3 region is CASSQEPGLAGGEQYF. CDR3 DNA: TGCGCCAGCAGCCAAGAACCGGGACTAGCGGGAGGTGAGCAGTACTTC.

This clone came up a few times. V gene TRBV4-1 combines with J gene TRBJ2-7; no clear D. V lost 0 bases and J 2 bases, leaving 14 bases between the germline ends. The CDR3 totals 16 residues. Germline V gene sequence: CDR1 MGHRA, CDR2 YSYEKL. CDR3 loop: CASSQDRVGRTYEQYF. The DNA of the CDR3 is TGCGCCAGCAGCCAAGATCGGGTAGGCCGAACCTACGAGCAGTACTTC.

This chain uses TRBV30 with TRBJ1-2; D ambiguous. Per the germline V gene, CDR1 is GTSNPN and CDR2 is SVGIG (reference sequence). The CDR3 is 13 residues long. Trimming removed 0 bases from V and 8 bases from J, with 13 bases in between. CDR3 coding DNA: TGTGCCTGGAGTGTACAGTCCGCTACCGGCTACACCTTC. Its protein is CAWSVQSATGYTF.

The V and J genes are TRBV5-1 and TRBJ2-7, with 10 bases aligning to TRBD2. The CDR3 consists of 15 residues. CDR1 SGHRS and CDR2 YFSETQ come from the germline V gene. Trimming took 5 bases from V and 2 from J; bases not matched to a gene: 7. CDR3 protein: CASRGQAGGPYEQYF. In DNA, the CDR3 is TGCGCCAGCAGAGGGCAAGCGGGAGGGCCCTACGAGCAGTACTTC.

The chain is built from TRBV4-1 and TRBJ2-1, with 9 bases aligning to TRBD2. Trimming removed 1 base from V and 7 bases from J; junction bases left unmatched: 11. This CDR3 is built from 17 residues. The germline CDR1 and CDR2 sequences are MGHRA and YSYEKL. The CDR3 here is CASSQVTRGRAGNEQFF. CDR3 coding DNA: TGCGCCAGCAGCCAAGTTACTCGCGGGAGGGCCGGGAATGAGCAGTTCTTC.

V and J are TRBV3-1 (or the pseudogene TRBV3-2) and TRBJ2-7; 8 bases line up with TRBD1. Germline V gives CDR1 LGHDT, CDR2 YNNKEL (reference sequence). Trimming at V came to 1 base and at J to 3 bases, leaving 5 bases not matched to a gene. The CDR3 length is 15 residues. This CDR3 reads CASSQVQGAYYEQYF. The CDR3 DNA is TGTGCCAGCAGCCAAGTCCAGGGGGCTTACTACGAGCAGTACTTC.

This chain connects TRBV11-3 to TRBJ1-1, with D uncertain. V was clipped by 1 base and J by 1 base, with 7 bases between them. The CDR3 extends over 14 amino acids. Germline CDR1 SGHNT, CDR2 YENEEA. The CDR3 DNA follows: TGTGCCAGCAGCTTAGGTGCAGGGAACACTGAAGCTTTCTTT. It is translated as CASSLGAGNTEAFF.